These 7 T cell receptor beta chains originate from one sample sequenced in a study of low-dose radiotherapy and immunotherapy resistance in tumors. Time point noted: after trial treatment. Treatment indicated: LDRT plus nivolumab, ipilimumab, low-dose cyclophosphamide and aspirin (RACIN trial). Alpha and beta chains were covered, as first-strand cDNA relied on TRAV- and TRBV-specific primers. Amplification of TCRs used a constant-region primer and V-primer adapter for about 18 PCR cycles. TCRdb re-called the reads with MiXCR, one entry per CDR3 protein. The sample lists tens of thousands of distinct CDR3 sequences, about 20% seen once, with about 13% in the top ten. Sequenced here: PBMCs, sampled after low-dose radiotherapy plus immunotherapy. These receptor sequences come from a female donor with ovarian cancer.

This chain joins TRBV27 and TRBJ2-7; D is possibly TRBD2 (7 bases). V was cut by 7 bases and J by 1 base, with 23 bases left in between. Germline lookup yields CDR1 MNHEY and CDR2 SMNVEV (reference sequence). This CDR3 is built from 17 residues. This CDR3 reads CASTLQWRGPGSYEQYF. CDR3 DNA: TGTGCCAGCACCCTACAATGGCGGGGGCCGGGTTCCTACGAGCAGTACTTC.

In regard to this clonotype: A read error may be the cause here, since a much bigger clone is one base away. The chain carries TRBV7-9 and TRBJ1-4, with TRBD1 as a possible D gene (5 bases). Germline assignment: CDR1 SEHNR and CDR2 FQNEAQ (reference sequence). The CDR3 has 16 amino acids. This CDR3 reads CVSSRSGASANEKLFF. The DNA of the CDR3 is TGTGTCAGCAGCCGCTCCGGGGCGAGCGCTAATGAAAAACTGTTTTTT.

This clonotype was found many times. The chain uses TRBV9 and TRBJ2-1; TRBD2 matches 9 bases. The V segment lost 0 bases and the J segment 2 bases; nucleotides outside the gene matches: 6. Germline CDR1 SGDLS, CDR2 YYNGEE. CDR3 size: 17 residues. Written as DNA, the CDR3 is TGTGCCAGCAGCGTAGCTGGGGCGGGGGGGCCCTACAATGAGCAGTTCTTC. It translates to CASSVAGAGGPYNEQFF. Drawing the rest from reference TRBV9 and TRBJ2-1, the complete variable domain is DSGVTQTPKHLITATGQRVTLRCSPRSGDLSVYWYQQSLDQGLQFLIQYYNGEERAKGNILERFSAQQFPDLHSELNLSSLELGDSALYFCASSVAGAGGPYNEQFFGPGTRLTVL.

This clonotype was detected many times. The V gene is TRBV24-1, the J gene TRBJ2-1, with TRBD1 as a possible D gene (7 bases). V was clipped by 1 base and J by 0 bases, with 18 bases between them. There are 19 residues in the CDR3. Germline values: CDR1 KGHDR, CDR2 SFDVKD. CDR3 region: CATSDFRPGGRSSYNEQFF. In DNA form, the CDR3 reads TGTGCCACCAGTGATTTTCGCCCAGGGGGGCGTAGCTCCTACAATGAGCAGTTCTTC.

The chain combines TRBV5-4 with TRBJ1-2; D gene ambiguous. The CDR3 sequence is 15 residues long. V was trimmed by 4 bases and J by 3 bases, leaving 16 bases between them. The germline V gene encodes CDR1 SGHNT and CDR2 YYREEE (reference sequence). CDR3 loop: CASSPAGQEYYGYTF. The CDR3 DNA reads TGTGCCAGCAGCCCCGCCGGGCAGGAGTACTATGGCTACACCTTC.

At least ten counts were recorded for this clonotype. V usage is TRBV5-1 and J usage is TRBJ2-1; the match to TRBD2 covers 8 bases. Unmatched junction bases numbered 6, after V lost 6 bases and J lost 1 base. The CDR3 totals 15 residues. CDR1 is SGHRS, CDR2 YFSETQ, per germline. The CDR3: CASTPSGSSYNEQFF. CDR3 DNA: TGCGCCAGCACCCCCAGCGGGAGTTCCTACAATGAGCAGTTCTTC.

This clonotype was detected a few times. The chain joins TRBV18 to TRBJ2-6; D may correspond to TRBD1 or TRBD2 (5 bases each). CDR1 KGHSH and CDR2 LQKENI come from the germline V gene. CDR3 length equals 15 residues. V lost 3 bases to trimming and J lost 2 bases, with 8 bases between them. The CDR3 nucleotides read TGTGCCAGCTCACCCCAGGGAGCTGGGGCCAACGTCCTGACTTTC. It yields the protein CASSPQGAGANVLTF. Drawing the rest from reference TRBV18 and TRBJ2-6, the complete variable domain is NAGVMQNPRHLVRRRGQEARLRCSPMKGHSHVYWYRQLPEEGLKFMVYLQKENIIDESGMPKERFSAEFPKEGPSILRIQQVVRGDSAAYFCASSPQGAGANVLTFGAGSRLTVL.